This T cell receptor (beta chain) comes out of a study of T cell responses to AZD1222 COVID-19 vaccine. Details on this clone: Its antigen remains unknown.

Clones were read by immunoSEQ multiplex PCR, and TCRdb kept only the in-frame ones, dropping some. The table lists some 56,000 clones, 80% to 90% of them singletons. Findings and limits, study-wide: In all cases, repertoires were sampled only after the peak T cell response. White British ancestry dominated among donors, who included more females, and clonal diversity was possibly underestimated. Just a handful of people given AZD1222 tested seropositive at baseline.

Analysis merged second doses at about 4 or about 12 weeks. The CDR3 covers 14 residues. CDR1 and CDR2 from the germline V gene are MNHEY and SVGAGI. The V end was cut by 6 bases, the J end by 0 bases, with 10 bases between. V is TRBV6-5 and J is TRBJ2-3, with D possibly TRBD2 on 6 matching bases. Material: peripheral blood, obtained 28 days after the second AZD1222 dose. The sequence was obtained from an adult who received the AZD1222 COVID-19 vaccine. This chain's CDR3 is CASRRLGSTDTQYF. The DNA of the CDR3 is TGTGCCAGCAGGAGACTAGGTAGCACAGATACGCAGTATTTT.